This entry lists 25 T cell receptor beta chains sequenced from one sample in a study of glioma-infiltrating T cells. The iRepertoire nested amplicon-rescue multiplex PCR amplified TCR alpha and beta CDR3s from RNA. TCRdb used MiXCR to reprocess the multiplex PCR reads, holding one entry per CDR3 protein. In the table there are more than 95,000 distinct CDR3 sequences, 25% to 30% of which are singletons. The sample consisted of glioma tissue, nonneoplastic brain tissue, or PBMCs (not recorded which). The receptors stem from a human donor with low-grade glioma or glioblastoma, undergoing nonglioma brain surgery, or in good health (not recorded which).

V and J are TRBV3-1 and TRBJ2-3, with 11 bases identical to TRBD2. J gave up 8 bases and V 1 base, and 5 bases lay outside the gene matches. This CDR3 has 15 amino acids. From germline, CDR1 is LGHDT and CDR2 YNNKEL (reference sequence). The CDR3 DNA sequence: TGTGCCAGCAGCCAAGCGACTAGCGGGGTTGGTACGCAGTATTTT. Translating gives CASSQATSGVGTQYF.

Turning to this clonotype: At one of its ends the junction is not consistent with the germline gene, which may arise from a read error. This chain joins TRBV20-1 and TRBJ1-1; D may be TRBD1 (5 bases). Per germline, CDR1 DFQATT and CDR2 SNEGSKA (reference sequence). This CDR3 has 16 amino acids. For the CDR3, the DNA is TGCAGTGCTAGAGCCAGGATAGGGGTGCTAGATACTGAAGATTTCTTT. It specifies CSARARIGVLDTEDFF.

CDR3 nucleotide sequence: TGTGCCAGCAGCCCACCCTCGGGATGGATTACCTACAATGAGCAGTTCTTC. Its protein is CASSPPSGWITYNEQFF. The chain recombines TRBV14 with TRBJ2-1; possible D gene TRBD2, 5 bases. V lost 4 bases, J lost 2 bases, and 18 bases lay in between. CDR3 length: 17 residues. Germline CDR1 reads SGHDN; CDR2 reads FVKESK.

The chain employs TRBV24-1 and TRBJ2-7; 9 bases align to TRBD2. Per the germline V gene, CDR1 is KGHDR and CDR2 is SFDVKD. The CDR3 spans 14 residues. Losses at the gene ends were 3 bases for V and 3 bases for J; bases not matched to a gene: 2. The CDR3 loop is CATSDPTSGYEQYF. The DNA for the CDR3 is TGTGCCACCAGTGATCCGACTAGCGGCTACGAGCAGTACTTC.

The sample holds many counts of this clonotype. The rearrangement links TRBV10-3 to TRBJ2-3; no definite D call. This CDR3 has 14 residues. The V gene lost 0 bases and the J gene lost 1 base, with 5 bases spanning the gap. CDR1 is ENHRY and CDR2 is SYGVKD in the germline V gene. CDR3 coding DNA: TGTGCCATCAGTGAGTCGGTCGGCACAGATACGCAGTATTTT. Protein product: CAISESVGTDTQYF.

This clonotype was counted many times. The junction shows a germline mismatch at one end, possibly a read error. The chain has TRBV7-3 and TRBJ2-4, with D maybe TRBD2 (5 bases). The V gene's germline CDR1 is SGHTA and CDR2 FQGTGA. CDR3 length: 8 amino acids. The CDR3 loop reads CASSKTNF. CDR3 nucleotide sequence: TGTGCCAGCAGTAAGACTAACTTC.

CDR3 sequence (DNA): TGTGCCAGCAGTGGGACATCTCACTCCTCCTATAATTCACCCCTCCACTTT. Protein sequence: CASSGTSHSSYNSPLHF. The chain has TRBV12-3 or TRBV12-4 and TRBJ1-6; tentatively, D is TRBD1 (6 bases). The CDR3 contains 17 residues. The germline V and J ends were trimmed by 5 bases and 0 bases, with 14 bases remaining between them.

This clonotype was counted many times. The V call is TRBV7-8, the J call TRBJ1-2; D remains ambiguous. V was clipped by 1 base and J by 4 bases, with 10 bases between them. The CDR3 covers 14 residues. The germline CDR1 and CDR2 sequences are SGHVS and FQNEAQ. CDR3 region: CASSLGLGIYGYTF. The CDR3 DNA is TGTGCCAGCAGCTTAGGTCTGGGGATCTATGGCTACACCTTC.

With regard to this clonotype: A much larger clone lies one base from this, so it may be a read error. V gene TRBV7-7 combines with J gene TRBJ2-3; D not certain. This CDR3 region has 15 residues. Germline V gene lookup returns CDR1 SSHAT and CDR2 FNYEAQ (reference sequence). The CDR3 here is CASSLGKTRTDTQYF. CDR3 nucleotide sequence: TGTGCTAGCAGCTTAGGAAAGACTCGCACAGATACGCAGTATTTT.

Worth noting for this clonotype: A much larger clone is a single base away; this may be a read error. This chain links TRBV7-2 with TRBJ1-5, with D tentatively TRBD1 (6 bases). Trimming shortened V by 6 bases and J by 5 bases, and 11 bases separated the two germline ends. Germline V gene data show CDR1 as SGHTA and CDR2 as FQGNSA. The length of the CDR3 is 13 residues. The CDR3 DNA reads TGTGCCAGCAGATTGGACAGACATCAGCCCCAGCATTTT. Translated: CASRLDRHQPQHF.

Comments on this clonotype: A clone one base away is much larger, so this may be a read error. The chain has TRBV7-9 and TRBJ2-7, with unresolved D. CDR1 is SEHNR and CDR2 is FQNEAQ in the germline V gene (reference sequence). The CDR3 loop spans 13 amino acids. Trimming removed 0 bases from V and 8 bases from J, with 11 bases in between. This chain's CDR3 is CASSLAWDDKQYF. CDR3 nucleotide sequence: TGTGCCAGCAGCTTAGCGTGGGATGATAAGCAGTACTTC.

This clonotype appeared a single time. A much larger clone differs by one base, so this may be a read error. This sequence joins TRBV24-1 and TRBJ2-1; unclear D gene. Germline CDR1 reads KGHDR; CDR2 reads SFDVKD. This CDR3 region has 14 residues. V shed 8 bases and J shed 9 bases, with 19 bases lying between them. DNA for the CDR3: TGTGCCACCAATTCCGATCAGGTTTCAGGTGAGCAGTTCTTC. Translation: CATNSDQVSGEQFF.

The V call is TRBV6-1, the J call TRBJ1-5; D uncertain. Per germline, CDR1 MNHNS and CDR2 SASEGT. Trimming left V 5 bases short and J 4 bases short, with 15 bases between. CDR3 size: 15 residues. The CDR3 DNA sequence: TGTGCCAGCAGTCCCAACCCTTTTCGGAATCAGCCCCAGCATTTT. Its protein product is CASSPNPFRNQPQHF.

This clonotype was recorded many times. The J gene is TRBJ2-3, the V gene TRBV6-1; 8 positions match TRBD1. There are 12 residues in the CDR3. V was clipped by 9 bases and J by 8 bases; unmatched bases: 7. Germline assignment: CDR1 MNHNS and CDR2 SASEGT. In DNA form, the CDR3 reads TGTGCCAGTACAGACAGGGGAGGTACGCAGTATTTT. Translating gives CASTDRGGTQYF.

This clonotype was seen at least ten times. The chain combines TRBV28 with TRBJ1-2; 9 bases are a match to TRBD1. With 6 bases clipped from V and 8 bases from J, the junction kept 4 bases outside the gene matches. The CDR3 sequence is 12 residues long. Germline V gene lookup returns CDR1 MDHEN and CDR2 SYDVKM. For the CDR3, the DNA is TGTGCCAGCAGCAGGACAGGGGAGGGCTACACCTTC. Its protein product is CASSRTGEGYTF.

At least ten counts were recorded for this clonotype. The chain combines TRBV20-1 with TRBJ2-5; TRBD2 agrees at 10 bases. The CDR3 contains 15 residues. Germline assignment: CDR1 DFQATT and CDR2 SNEGSKA (reference sequence). J was trimmed by 2 bases and V by 2 bases; bases with no gene match: 5. The CDR3 protein is CSARPGLARQETQYF. The CDR3 coding sequence is TGCAGTGCTAGACCGGGACTAGCGAGACAAGAGACCCAGTACTTC.

This clonotype occurred a few times. This chain joins TRBV7-3 and TRBJ2-3, with D possibly being TRBD1 (6 bases). V was pared by 1 base and J by 5 bases, with 10 bases between. The CDR3 is made up of 14 amino acids. Germline assignment: CDR1 SGHTA and CDR2 FQGTGA. The CDR3 coding sequence is TGTGCCAGCAGCTTAAGGGACAAAAGAGATACGCAGTATTTT. Translating it yields CASSLRDKRDTQYF.

Ten or more counts support this clonotype. This chain connects TRBV4-1 to TRBJ2-1; 7 bases match TRBD2. There are 16 residues in the CDR3. V lost 4 bases to trimming and J lost 6 bases; unmatched junction nucleotides: 12. From germline, CDR1 is MGHRA and CDR2 YSYEKL. The CDR3 spells CASSLTTPGRGNEQFF. CDR3 nucleotides: TGCGCCAGCAGCCTGACGACGCCGGGGAGGGGCAATGAGCAGTTCTTC.

This clonotype was found many times. The rearrangement links TRBV7-6 to TRBJ2-4; TRBD2 matches 7 bases. After removal of 5 bases from V and 2 bases from J, the junction contained 6 bases not matched to a gene. This CDR3 spans 15 amino acids. CDR1 and CDR2 (germline): SGHVS, FNYEAQ. The CDR3 coding sequence is TGTGCCAGCAGCGCTTCAGCGGGAACCAAAAACATTCAGTACTTC. Translated, it gives CASSASAGTKNIQYF.

This clonotype was seen only once. Its ends do not fully match the called genes, so a read error is possible. The chain links TRBV18 to TRBJ2-3; perhaps TRBD2 as D (5 bases). Germline loops: CDR1 KGHSH, CDR2 LQKENI. The CDR3 totals 14 residues. The CDR3 here is CAISPRSGRYTQYF. The CDR3 DNA reads as TGTGCCATCTCACCAAGATCGGGGAGATATACGCAGTATTTT.

This clonotype turned up a few times. The CDR3 region has the DNA TGCAGCGCCCAGGGACTCCAAGAGACCCAGTACTTC. This codes for CSAQGLQETQYF. The gene calls are TRBV29-1 and TRBJ2-5; weak D call: TRBD2 (6 bases). Germline loops: CDR1 SQVTM, CDR2 ANQGSEA. The CDR3 consists of 12 residues. The V and J ends lost 7 bases and 1 base respectively, with 10 bases between them.

J is TRBJ2-5 and V is TRBV3-1; TRBD1 is a possible D gene (6 bases). This CDR3 is 15 amino acids long. Trimming shortened V by 2 bases and J by 2 bases, and 12 bases separated the two germline ends. Germline V gene data show CDR1 as LGHDT and CDR2 as YNNKEL (reference sequence). CDR3 in DNA: TGTGCCAGCAGCCAAAACCCGCAGGGGCAAGAGACCCAGTACTTC. This codes for CASSQNPQGQETQYF.

Many counts were recorded for this clonotype. CDR3 loop: CASSRQGGNQPQHF. The CDR3 DNA reads as TGTGCCAGCAGTCGACAGGGAGGAAACCAGCCCCAGCATTTT. The chain carries TRBV28 and TRBJ1-5; 7 bases are a match to TRBD1. Germline-derived CDR1 and CDR2 are MDHEN and SYDVKM. The CDR3 consists of 14 residues. J gave up 7 bases and V 5 bases, and 8 bases lay outside the gene matches.

Note on this clonotype: A read error may be the cause here, since a much bigger clone is one base away. The V call is TRBV29-1, the J call TRBJ1-2, with a tentative D call TRBD1 (5 bases). This CDR3 contains 13 residues. Germline V gene lookup returns CDR1 SQVTM and CDR2 ANQGSEA. Trimming shortened V by 7 bases and J by 2 bases, and 14 bases separated the two germline ends. This CDR3 reads CSADVEGNYGYTF. The CDR3 nucleotides are TGCAGCGCTGATGTTGAGGGGAACTATGGCTACACCTTC.

Many counts were recorded for this clonotype. V is TRBV20-1 and J is TRBJ2-5; perhaps TRBD2 as D (6 bases). Germline V gene data show CDR1 as DFQATT and CDR2 as SNEGSKA (reference sequence). The CDR3 is made up of 11 amino acids. V dropped 7 bases and J dropped 5 bases, with 11 bases sitting between them. Written as DNA, the CDR3 is TGCAGTGTAGGTGGGGGGGAGACCCAGTACTTC. Translated: CSVGGGETQYF.